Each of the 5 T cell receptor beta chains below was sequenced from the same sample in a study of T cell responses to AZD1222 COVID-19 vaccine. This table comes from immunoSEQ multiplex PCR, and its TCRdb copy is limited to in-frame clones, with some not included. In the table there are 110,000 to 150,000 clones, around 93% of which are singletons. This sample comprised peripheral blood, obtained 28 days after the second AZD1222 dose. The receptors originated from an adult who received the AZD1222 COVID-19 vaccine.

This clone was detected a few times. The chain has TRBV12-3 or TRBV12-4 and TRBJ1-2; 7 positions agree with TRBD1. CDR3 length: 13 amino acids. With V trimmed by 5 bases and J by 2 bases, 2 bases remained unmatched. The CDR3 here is CASSRDSNYGYTF. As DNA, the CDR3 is TGTGCCAGCAGTCGGGACAGCAACTATGGCTACACCTTC.

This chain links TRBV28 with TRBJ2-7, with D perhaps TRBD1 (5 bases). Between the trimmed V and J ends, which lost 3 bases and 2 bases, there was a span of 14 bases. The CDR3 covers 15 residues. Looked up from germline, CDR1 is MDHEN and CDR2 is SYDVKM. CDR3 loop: CASSLSGRPTYEQYF. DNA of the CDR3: TGTGCCAGCAGTTTGTCAGGGCGCCCTACCTACGAGCAGTACTTC.

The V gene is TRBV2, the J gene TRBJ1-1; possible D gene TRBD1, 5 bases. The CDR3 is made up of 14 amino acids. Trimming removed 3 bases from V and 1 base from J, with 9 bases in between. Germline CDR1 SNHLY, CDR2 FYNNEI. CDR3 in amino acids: CASSETARNTEAFF. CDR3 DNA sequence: TGTGCCAGCAGTGAGACAGCGAGGAACACTGAAGCTTTCTTT.

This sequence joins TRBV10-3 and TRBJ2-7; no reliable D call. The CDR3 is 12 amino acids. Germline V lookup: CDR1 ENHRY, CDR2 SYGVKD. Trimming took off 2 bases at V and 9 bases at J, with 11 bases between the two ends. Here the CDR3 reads CAISEPTARQYF. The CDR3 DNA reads TGTGCCATCAGTGAGCCGACCGCTAGGCAGTACTTC.

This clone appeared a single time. The CDR3 nucleotides are TGTGCCAGCAGGATTGGGCAGGGTAGAACCCAGTACTTC. This codes for CASRIGQGRTQYF. This sequence joins TRBV28 and TRBJ2-5; D is possibly TRBD1 (5 bases). From germline, CDR1 is MDHEN and CDR2 SYDVKM. Deletions cut 6 bases from V and 8 bases from J, with 16 bases between. This CDR3 has 13 residues.